This entry lists 15 T cell receptor beta chains sequenced from one sample in a study of cytomegalovirus exposure and HLA in healthy donors (dated by TCRdb to about 2017). Libraries were made using the immunoSEQ multiplex PCR assay. A mixture of 60 forward primers for TCR Vbeta segments and 13 reverse primers for TCR Jbeta segments was used in the multiplex PCR. As stored in TCRdb, this immuneACCESS dataset retains in-frame rearrangements with V and J assigned. A fraction of the clones does not appear; measured against another copy, unresolved V genes explain less than half of the discrepancy, and the remainder lacks a known reason. The sample data list 150,000 to 200,000 clones, and roughly four fifths of these were observed just once. Together, the top ten hold about 2.2% of the sample. The specimen sequenced was PBMCs. The receptors here all came from a woman in her 30s in good health and CMV-seronegative.

DNA of the CDR3: TGCGCCAGCAGCCAAGATCTAGCGGGAGAAGCCGGGGAGCTGTTTTTT. It encodes CASSQDLAGEAGELFF. The chain employs TRBV4-3 and TRBJ2-2, with 10 bases fitting TRBD2. The CDR3 extends over 16 amino acids. The trim removed 0 bases at V and 6 bases at J, leaving 4 bases unmatched. CDR1 and CDR2 from the germline V gene are LGHNA and YSLEER.

This CDR3 is CASSVRGAGSYNEQFF. CDR3 in DNA: TGTGCCAGCAGCGTACGGGGGGCGGGCTCCTACAATGAGCAGTTCTTC. The V gene is TRBV5-8, the J gene TRBJ2-1, with D perhaps TRBD2 (7 bases). Germline CDR1 and CDR2: SGHTS and YDEGEE. The length of the CDR3 is 16 residues. V was shortened by 4 bases and J by 0 bases, with 14 bases between the two germline ends.

This clone has just one count. V usage is TRBV5-1 and J usage is TRBJ1-6, with a possible D match to TRBD1 (6 bases). Looked up from germline, CDR1 is SGHRS and CDR2 is YFSETQ. There are 16 residues in the CDR3. V was trimmed by 3 bases and J by 7 bases, leaving 17 bases between them. In DNA form, the CDR3 reads TGCGCCAGCAGCTGGGGGGAGGGGACACGGAATTCACCCCTCCACTTT. It translates to CASSWGEGTRNSPLHF.

V is TRBV29-1 and J is TRBJ1-1; a weak D match, TRBD1 (6 bases). The CDR3 totals 11 residues. V lost 6 bases and J 6 bases, leaving 11 bases between the germline ends. CDR1 and CDR2 from the germline V gene are SQVTM and ANQGSEA. CDR3 sequence (DNA): TGCAGCGTGAGGGGGTCGTCTGAAGCTTTCTTT. Its translation: CSVRGSSEAFF.

This chain joins TRBV5-1 and TRBJ1-1; D call uncertain. The germline V gene encodes CDR1 SGHRS and CDR2 YFSETQ. The CDR3 contains 13 residues. Trimming shortened V by 5 bases and J by 2 bases, and 10 bases separated the two germline ends. The CDR3 bases are TGCGCCAGCAGACCTGACTTCAACACTGAAGCTTTCTTT. Amino acid sequence: CASRPDFNTEAFF.

The CDR3 DNA sequence: TGTGCCAGCGGGGGGGCCTTCCGCACAGATACGCAGTATTTT. This gives the protein CASGGAFRTDTQYF. This rearrangement joins TRBV6-1 to TRBJ2-3, with D perhaps matching TRBD2 (7 bases). Trimming shortened V by 8 bases and J by 1 base, and 13 bases separated the two germline ends. CDR3 size: 14 residues. Germline V gives CDR1 MNHNS, CDR2 SASEGT.

This chain joins TRBV5-1 and TRBJ2-5, with 8 bases matching TRBD2. Unmatched junction bases numbered 6, after V lost 3 bases and J lost 2 bases. The CDR3 is 15 amino acids. Germline CDR1 SGHRS, CDR2 YFSETQ. In nucleotides, the CDR3 is TGCGCCAGCAGCTCAATCGGGGGGGCACAAGAGACCCAGTACTTC. It codes for CASSSIGGAQETQYF.

The chain uses TRBV27 and TRBJ1-3; 7 positions agree with TRBD1. Germline V gene lookup returns CDR1 MNHEY and CDR2 SMNVEV (reference sequence). J was trimmed by 4 bases and V by 5 bases; bases with no gene match: 2. The CDR3 totals 13 residues. The CDR3 DNA follows: TGTGCCAGCAGTAGGGGGCGCGGAAACACCATATATTTT. It encodes CASSRGRGNTIYF.

This chain links TRBV4-1 with TRBJ2-3; 8 bases line up with TRBD1. CDR1 and CDR2 from the germline V gene are MGHRA and YSYEKL. V dropped 0 bases and J dropped 5; count of bases not matched to a gene: 13. This CDR3 region has 18 residues. Here the CDR3 DNA reads TGCGCCAGCAGCCAAGACCTGACCCACAGGGGGAATAAAGATACGCAGTATTTT. It encodes CASSQDLTHRGNKDTQYF.

The chain joins TRBV29-1 to TRBJ1-2; tentative D call: TRBD1 (6 bases). The germline CDR1 and CDR2 sequences are SQVTM and ANQGSEA. V was pared by 6 bases and J by 4 bases, with 9 bases between. The CDR3 runs to 11 residues. CDR3 sequence (DNA): TGCAGCGTAGGACAGACCTATGGCTACACCTTC. It is translated as CSVGQTYGYTF.

This rearrangement joins TRBV30 to TRBJ2-4; tentatively, D is TRBD1 (6 bases). With 3 bases removed from V and 0 bases from J, the gap between germline ends came to 12 bases. Germline V gives CDR1 GTSNPN, CDR2 SVGIG (reference sequence). This CDR3 is built from 15 residues. In DNA form, the CDR3 reads TGTGCCTGGAGGCGACAGGTCCAAGCCAAAAACATTCAGTACTTC. This translates into CAWRRQVQAKNIQYF.

The chain carries TRBV15 and TRBJ2-4; 7 nucleotides line up with TRBD2. This CDR3 is 15 amino acids long. Germline CDR1 LNHNV, CDR2 YYDKDF (reference sequence). J gave up 10 bases and V 0 bases, and 9 bases lay outside the gene matches. In DNA, the CDR3 is TGTGCCACCAGCAGAGACCCGGGACTAACCCCTATTCAGTACTTC. This codes for CATSRDPGLTPIQYF.

This chain joins TRBV7-9 and TRBJ1-2; TRBD1 agrees at 7 bases. Germline V lookup: CDR1 SEHNR, CDR2 FQNEAQ (reference sequence). Trimming removed 3 bases from V and 7 bases from J; junction bases left unmatched: 11. This CDR3 region has 15 residues. This CDR3 is CASSFPGRGPGGYTF. The CDR3 DNA follows: TGTGCCAGCAGCTTTCCCGGAAGGGGGCCAGGTGGCTACACCTTC.

The chain recombines TRBV4-2 with TRBJ2-1, with D maybe TRBD1 (5 bases). CDR1 is LGHNA, CDR2 YNFKEQ, per germline. The germline V and J ends were trimmed by 1 base and 7 bases, with 11 bases remaining between them. The CDR3 runs to 14 residues. DNA of the CDR3: TGTGCCAGCAGCCAAGCCTCGACAGTAAATGAGCAGTTCTTC. Protein product: CASSQASTVNEQFF.

This clone came up a few times. This chain joins TRBV19 and TRBJ2-7; the match to TRBD1 covers 11 bases. V shed 0 bases, J shed 3 bases, and the junction held 4 bases outside the gene matches. The germline V gene encodes CDR1 LNHDA and CDR2 SQIVND (reference sequence). This CDR3 has 16 residues. The CDR3 nucleotides are TGTGCCAGTAGTATAGAGACGGGACAGGGGGTCTACGAGCAGTACTTC. It translates to CASSIETGQGVYEQYF.